The 5 T cell receptor beta chains presented below share a single source sample, sequenced in a study of beta chain features in type 1 diabetes. Every isolated RNA sample was fully reverse transcribed, so sequencing captured expressed TCRB transcripts. The table came from immunoSEQ multiplex PCR; TCRdb's copy has only in-frame clones and leaves some out. Among some 44,000 clones, approximately 51% were seen once, and the ten largest hold 0.2% to 0.3%. The specimen was stem cell memory CD4+ T cells from blood. These receptors all stem from a woman aged 30 to 39 in good health.

The genes are TRBV25-1 and TRBJ1-1, with 9 bases aligning to TRBD1. CDR1 MGHDK and CDR2 SYGVNS come from the germline V gene. J gave up 7 bases and V 1 base, and 7 bases lay outside the gene matches. The CDR3 has 15 amino acids. CDR3 sequence: CASSESGQGLSEAFF. The CDR3 nucleotides read TGTGCCAGCAGTGAATCGGGACAGGGTCTTAGTGAAGCTTTCTTT.

This clone was detected a few times. The chain links TRBV28 to TRBJ2-1; a possible D gene is TRBD2 (5 bases). This CDR3 contains 13 residues. Per germline, CDR1 MDHEN and CDR2 SYDVKM. Trimming took off 7 bases at V and 9 bases at J, with 16 bases between the two ends. In nucleotides, the CDR3 is TGTGCCAGCAACCCAAACCCCGGAGGTGAGCAGTTCTTC. It translates to CASNPNPGGEQFF.

The rearrangement joins TRBV9 to TRBJ1-3; D unresolved. The length of the CDR3 is 14 residues. Trimming stripped 1 base from V and 1 base from J, with 6 bases between. CDR1 is SGDLS and CDR2 is YYNGEE in the germline V gene. The CDR3 loop is CASSVTYSGNTIYF. The CDR3 nucleotides are TGTGCCAGCAGCGTAACATATTCTGGAAACACCATATATTTT.

The chain joins TRBV7-2 to TRBJ1-1; 7 nucleotides align to TRBD1. Per the germline V gene, CDR1 is SGHTA and CDR2 is FQGNSA. Trimming took 5 bases from V and 0 from J; bases not matched to a gene: 3. The CDR3 contains 14 residues. The CDR3: CASSRQGMNTEAFF. The DNA of the CDR3 is TGTGCCAGCAGCCGACAGGGCATGAACACTGAAGCTTTCTTT.

This rearrangement joins TRBV7-9 to TRBJ2-5, with 8 bases identical to TRBD1. Trimming took 5 bases from V and 4 from J; bases not matched to a gene: 9. Per the germline V gene, CDR1 is SEHNR and CDR2 is FQNEAQ (reference sequence). The CDR3 length is 15 residues. In DNA form, the CDR3 reads TGTGCCAGCAGCCCGGAGGGACAGGCTCGAGAGACCCAGTACTTC. Its translation: CASSPEGQARETQYF.